This entry is about one TCR beta chain. Its antigen specificity is not known. No quality values exist for individual bases; no much larger clone is one base distant. The collaborating institutions used their own protocols to collect whole blood in K2EDTA tubes. Collaborator samples were shipped for TCRbeta analysis as frozen whole blood, isolated PBMCs, or DNA extracted from either sample type. These data belong to a study of blood T cell repertoires in COVID-19 (dated by TCRdb to about 2020). Concerning the study at large: The collaborator samples originated in the United States, Italy and Spain and spanned the acute and convalescent phases of COVID-19. A freely available public database, intended as a resource for researchers studying the immune response to SARS-CoV-2, is where the repertoires were released. The samples were drawn from two sources: the first 160 participants of the ongoing ImmuneRACE study, and about 1,300 subjects contributed by 6 global collaborators. The material from the prospective study consisted of cDNA or gDNA derived from T cells, B-cell-depleted T cells, or PBMCs. Where available, HLA class I and class II types were taken from metadata supplied by the sample provider and were not determined by assay-based typing. The dataset comprised deeply sampled blood TCRbeta repertoires from subjects exposed to, actively infected with, or recovered from COVID-19. Nearly every sample came with metadata listing a de-identified subject ID, COVID-19 status, age in years and sex.

The study at large found these results: The quantity of clinical and demographic metadata differed by source and by participant and was supplied without curation.

TCRbeta CDR3 regions were amplified from genomic DNA by means of the immunoSEQ Assay, a bias-controlled multiplex PCR. Per the authors' processing: Within the assay, amplification of reference gene primers was used to estimate how many nucleated cells each sample contained. Sequence reads were collapsed and filtered to measure the absolute abundance of every unique TCRbeta CDR3 rearrangement. For each sample, productive Simpson clonality was calculated by taking the square root of Simpson's diversity index across productive rearrangements. The immuneACCESS repertoire file appears here via TCRdb, limited to in-frame rearrangements. These files lack a portion of the clones; in checked studies, under half of the deficit traces to unresolved V genes, and the cause of the others is not known. V, J and clone size were drawn from that table, and D and trimming were deduced from the DNA. The sample table contains approximately 230,000 clones; only one count was recorded for 82% of them. The ten largest clones take up 4.9% of the sample.

Sample: peripheral blood. The clonotype was recovered from a woman aged 80 or over with active or convalescent COVID-19.

The DNA sequence is as follows: TGTGCCAGCACCCAGGGGGGTGTGAACACTGAAGCTTTCTTT. It is translated as CASTQGGVNTEAFF. The rearrangement joined TRBV28 to TRBJ1-1; 7 bases in the junction line up with TRBD1. At the junction V is shortened by 7 bases and J by 0 bases; bases outside the gene matches: 5. The CDR3 goes from the cysteine to the phenylalanine over 14 residues. The only DNA kept is the CDR3, 42 bases in frame from the first base. CDR1 and CDR2 are drawn from the germline V gene: MDHEN, SYDVKM.